Listed below are T cell receptor beta chains from one sample, sequenced in a study of blood T cell repertoires in COVID-19. The repertoire was sequenced with immunoSEQ multiplex PCR; TCRdb's copy has only in-frame clones and lacks some. The table lists some 68,000 clones, 86% of them singletons. What was sequenced was peripheral blood. These receptors all stem from a man in his fifties with active COVID-19. CDR3s include the opening cysteine and the closing phenylalanine or tryptophan. D genes are given only for firm matches. The size entry is marked missing in some rows and otherwise reads once, few, many or a size class.

clone_size,j_call,d_call,v_call,cdr3_aa,cdr3_nt
.,TRBJ2-3,TRBD2,TRBV4-3,CASSQVTSDTDTQYF,TGCGCCAGCAGCCAAGTGACTAGCGACACAGATACGCAGTATTTT
.,TRBJ1-2,.,TRBV24-1,CATSDLRRGYGYTF,TGTGCCACCAGTGATTTGCGGCGGGGTTATGGCTACACCTTC
.,TRBJ2-1,.,TRBV3-1/TRBV3-2,CASSQADRYNEQFF,TGTGCCAGCAGCCAAGCAGACAGATACAATGAGCAGTTCTTC
.,TRBJ2-2,.,TRBV7-2,CASSLAQRVGELFF,TGTGCCAGCAGCTTAGCCCAGCGGGTCGGGGAGCTGTTTTTT
.,TRBJ1-1,TRBD1,TRBV7-6,CASSVRDSANTEAFF,TGTGCCAGCAGCGTCCGGGACAGCGCCAACACTGAAGCTTTCTTT
once,TRBJ2-1,TRBD2,TRBV7-9,CASSFAGASEQFF,TGTGCCAGCAGCTTCGCGGGAGCCTCTGAGCAGTTCTTC
.,TRBJ1-1,.,TRBV5-1,CASSKQVNTEAFF,TGCGCCAGCAGCAAACAGGTGAACACTGAAGCTTTCTTT
.,TRBJ2-7,.,TRBV11-2,CASSSFYEQYF,TGTGCCAGCAGCTCTTTCTACGAGCAGTACTTC
.,TRBJ2-1,.,TRBV7-9,CASSLLAAYYNEQFF,TGTGCCAGCAGCTTATTGGCGGCTTACTACAATGAGCAGTTCTTC
.,TRBJ2-1,TRBD1,TRBV5-8,CASRQGIGNGQFF,TGTGCCAGCCGACAGGGGATTGGAAATGGGCAGTTCTTC
.,TRBJ1-2,TRBD1,TRBV6-1,CASSEFRTGDGYTF,TGTGCCAGCAGTGAATTCCGGACAGGGGACGGCTACACCTTC
few,TRBJ1-4,.,TRBV30,CAWKKGEKLFF,TGTGCCTGGAAGAAGGGGGAAAAACTGTTTTTT
.,TRBJ2-1,TRBD2,TRBV3-1/TRBV3-2,CASSRPGLDYNEQFF,TGTGCCAGCAGCCGTCCGGGACTAGACTACAATGAGCAGTTCTTC
.,TRBJ1-1,.,TRBV7-2,CASSLALHSTEAFF,TGTGCCAGCAGCTTAGCGCTTCATAGTACTGAAGCTTTCTTT
.,TRBJ2-1,TRBD1,TRBV6-4,CASSDSDLASGPTEGQGGYNEQFF,TGTGCCAGCAGTGACTCGGACCTAGCCAGCGGGCCAACGGAGGGACAGGGGGGTTACAATGAGCAGTTCTTC
.,TRBJ2-1,.,TRBV19,CASTKGRGPTDEQFF,TGTGCCAGTACAAAGGGCAGGGGACCAACCGATGAGCAGTTCTTC
.,TRBJ2-3,TRBD2,TRBV4-3,CASSQDLRLAGVGLTDTQYF,TGCGCCAGCAGCCAAGATTTGAGACTAGCGGGAGTCGGCCTCACAGATACGCAGTATTTT
.,TRBJ1-2,.,TRBV2,CASGLIGVGYGYTF,TGTGCCAGCGGGCTGATAGGGGTTGGCTATGGCTACACCTTC
.,TRBJ2-5,TRBD1,TRBV5-1,CASLPGTGGPGTQYF,TGCGCCAGCCTCCCCGGGACAGGGGGACCAGGGACCCAGTACTTC
.,TRBJ2-7,TRBD2,TRBV10-3,CAISQGLAGGLYEQYF,TGTGCCATCAGCCAGGGACTAGCGGGGGGACTCTACGAGCAGTACTTC
.,TRBJ2-1,TRBD2,TRBV24-1,CATGRQGGGSYNEQFF,TGTGCCACCGGGCGGCAGGGCGGGGGCTCCTACAATGAGCAGTTCTTC
.,TRBJ1-2,.,TRBV30,CAWSGTRPGIYGYTF,TGTGCCTGGAGTGGGACGAGGCCGGGGATTTATGGCTACACCTTC
.,TRBJ1-3,.,TRBV28,CASSRGGRGSGNTIYF,TGTGCCAGCAGTCGGGGGGGCAGAGGATCTGGAAACACCATATATTTT